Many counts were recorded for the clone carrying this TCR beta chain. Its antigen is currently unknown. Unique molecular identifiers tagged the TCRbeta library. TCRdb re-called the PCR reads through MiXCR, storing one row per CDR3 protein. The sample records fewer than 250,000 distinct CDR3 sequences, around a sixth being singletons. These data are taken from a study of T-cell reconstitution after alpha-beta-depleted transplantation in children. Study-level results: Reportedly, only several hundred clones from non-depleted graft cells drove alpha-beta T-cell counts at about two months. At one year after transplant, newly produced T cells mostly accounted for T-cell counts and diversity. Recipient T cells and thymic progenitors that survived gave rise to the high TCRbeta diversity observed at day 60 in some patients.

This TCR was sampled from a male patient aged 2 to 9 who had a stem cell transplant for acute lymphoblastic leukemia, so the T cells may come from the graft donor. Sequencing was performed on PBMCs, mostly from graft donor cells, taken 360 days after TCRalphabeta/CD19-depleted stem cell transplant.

The CDR3 loop is CASSSDGGITEAFF. CDR3 coding DNA: TGCGCCAGCAGCTCCGATGGGGGTATCACTGAAGCTTTCTTT. V gene TRBV5-1 combines with J gene TRBJ1-1; D is possibly TRBD1 (5 bases). V gave up 3 bases and J gave up 4 bases, with 13 bases separating them. The length of the CDR3 is 14 residues. Germline-derived CDR1 and CDR2 are SGHRS and YFSETQ. The full variable domain, its missing parts supplied by reference TRBV5-1 and TRBJ1-1, is KAGVTQTPRYLIKTRGQQVTLSCSPISGHRSVSWYQQTPGQGLQFLFEYFSETQRNKGNFPGRFSGRQFSNSRSEMNVSTLELGDSALYLCASSSDGGITEAFFGQGTRLTVV.